This is a list of T cell receptor beta chains from one sample in a study of cytomegalovirus exposure and HLA in healthy donors. Profiling relied on immunoSEQ multiplex PCR, and the TCRdb table lists in-frame clones only, not all of them. This sample has around 140,000 clones, with about 77% found just once. Input material: PBMCs. The receptors stem from a female donor in good health and CMV-seronegative. CDR3s include the opening cysteine and the closing phenylalanine or tryptophan. The D gene is left open where the match is weak. The size of a clone is reported for some rows only, either as once, few or many, or as a class for expanded clones.

D	size	V	J	CDR3	DNA
-	-	TRBV10-2	TRBJ2-5	CASRQTVQETQYF	TGCGCCAGCAGGCAGACAGTCCAAGAGACCCAGTACTTC
TRBD1	-	TRBV27	TRBJ1-2	CASSWGTGGFRGYTF	TGTGCCAGCAGTTGGGGGACAGGGGGGTTCAGGGGCTACACCTTC
TRBD1	-	TRBV6-1	TRBJ1-2	CASSGYRGRGYTF	TGTGCCAGCAGTGGGTACAGGGGGCGCGGCTACACCTTC
TRBD1	once	TRBV5-1	TRBJ2-2	CASSRDRLSGELFF	TGCGCCAGCAGCCGGGACAGGCTGTCCGGGGAGCTGTTTTTT
TRBD1	-	TRBV11-2	TRBJ2-7	CASSVRDRAREQYF	TGTGCCAGCAGCGTCCGGGACAGGGCACGCGAGCAGTACTTC
-	few	TRBV19	TRBJ1-1	CASSSRGGITNTEAFF	TGTGCCAGTAGTAGCCGCGGAGGGATTACCAACACTGAAGCTTTCTTT
-	few	TRBV19	TRBJ2-2	CASSGRTNTGELFF	TGTGCCAGTAGTGGCCGTACGAACACCGGGGAGCTGTTTTTT
TRBD1	-	TRBV19	TRBJ1-2	CASSAGDSGRVYYGYTF	TGTGCCAGTAGTGCCGGGGACAGCGGGCGGGTATACTATGGCTACACCTTC
-	-	TRBV19	TRBJ2-7	CASSSGTILEQYF	TGTGCCAGTAGTTCCGGGACAATTCTCGAGCAGTACTTC
TRBD2	-	TRBV12-5	TRBJ2-1	CASAQPQAGPAHEQFF	TGTGCTAGTGCCCAACCACAAGCGGGGCCAGCCCATGAGCAGTTCTTC
TRBD1	-	TRBV19	TRBJ2-3	CASSQTGAGTQYF	TGTGCCAGTAGCCAAACAGGGGCAGGTACGCAGTATTTT
TRBD1	-	TRBV10-2	TRBJ1-6	CASSETDRERENSPLHF	TGCGCCAGCAGCGAGACGGACAGGGAAAGGGAGAATTCACCCCTCCACTTT
-	-	TRBV27	TRBJ1-4	CARPSPGINEKLFF	TGTGCCAGACCATCTCCAGGAATCAATGAAAAACTGTTTTTT
-	few	TRBV7-8	TRBJ1-2	CASSTFTTGSYGYTF	TGTGCCAGCAGCACCTTTACTACAGGGAGCTATGGCTACACCTTC
-	-	TRBV5-1	TRBJ2-1	CASSHRQQPYNEQFF	TGCGCCAGCAGCCACCGACAGCAACCTTACAATGAGCAGTTCTTC
-	-	TRBV18	TRBJ1-5	CASSPHPGSNQPQHF	TGTGCCAGCTCACCTCATCCGGGGAGCAATCAGCCCCAGCATTTT
-	-	TRBV11-2	TRBJ1-1	CASSLAGQNTEAFF	TGTGCCAGCAGCCTTGCAGGGCAGAACACTGAAGCTTTCTTT
TRBD1	few	TRBV27	TRBJ2-7	CASSLSGGQGSYEQYF	TGTGCCAGCAGTTTATCGGGGGGACAGGGCTCTTACGAGCAGTACTTC
-	-	TRBV5-8	TRBJ1-2	CASRLLTANYGYTF	TGTGCCAGCAGGCTCCTGACAGCTAACTATGGCTACACCTTC
-	-	TRBV18	TRBJ2-5	CASSPSQAETQYF	TGTGCCAGCTCACCCTCTCAGGCGGAGACCCAGTACTTC
TRBD1	once	TRBV19	TRBJ1-4	CASSQGTTNEKLFF	TGTGCCAGTTCACAGGGGACAACTAATGAAAAACTGTTTTTT
-	-	TRBV27	TRBJ2-5	CASSLFGQGWETQYF	TGTGCCAGCAGTTTATTCGGGCAGGGATGGGAGACCCAGTACTTC
TRBD1	once	TRBV12-5	TRBJ1-1	CASGSTLEPGQPLNTEAFF	TGTGCTAGTGGTTCCACATTGGAACCGGGACAGCCTTTGAACACTGAAGCTTTCTTT
-	-	TRBV9	TRBJ1-2	CASSGRLGGYTF	TGTGCCAGCAGCGGAAGACTTGGTGGCTACACCTTC
-	-	TRBV5-4	TRBJ2-1	CASSTRGNEQFF	TGTGCCAGCAGCACACGGGGAAATGAGCAGTTCTTC
-	-	TRBV19	TRBJ1-6	CASRFGGNSPLHF	TGTGCCAGTAGGTTCGGGGGTAATTCACCCCTCCACTTT
TRBD1	-	TRBV7-2	TRBJ2-3	CASSLGGQGTDTQYF	TGTGCCAGCAGCTTAGGGGGACAGGGCACAGATACGCAGTATTTT
-	-	TRBV27	TRBJ1-3	CASSLPRREETSGNTIYF	TGTGCCAGCAGTTTACCCCGGAGAGAGGAAACCTCTGGAAACACCATATATTTT
TRBD2	-	TRBV7-9	TRBJ2-1	CASSLATGTRVDNEQFF	TGTGCCAGCAGCTTAGCAACTGGGACTAGAGTAGACAATGAGCAGTTCTTC
TRBD2	few	TRBV5-1	TRBJ2-5	CASSLLAGRGSYF	TGCGCCAGCAGCTTACTAGCGGGACGGGGGTCGTACTTC
TRBD1	few	TRBV29-1	TRBJ1-2	CSVPARDRAGGYTF	TGCAGCGTTCCTGCCAGGGACAGGGCTGGAGGCTACACCTTC
-	-	TRBV5-4	TRBJ2-7	CASSLGTGGANYEQYF	TGTGCCAGCAGCTTGGGAACTGGCGGGGCTAACTACGAGCAGTACTTC
-	-	TRBV11-2	TRBJ2-3	CASSLFSSGSTDTQYF	TGTGCCAGCAGCTTATTTAGCTCGGGGAGCACAGATACGCAGTATTTT
-	once	TRBV5-4	TRBJ1-3	CASSPDSLSGNTIYF	TGTGCCAGCAGCCCGGACAGCCTCTCTGGAAACACCATATATTTT
TRBD1	-	TRBV2	TRBJ1-3	CASSEVRQGDNSGNTIYF	TGTGCCAGCAGTGAAGTGAGACAGGGCGATAACTCTGGAAACACCATATATTTT
TRBD1	-	TRBV5-1	TRBJ2-7	CASSWRQGAYEQYF	TGCGCCAGCAGCTGGCGACAGGGCGCCTACGAGCAGTACTTC
TRBD2	-	TRBV5-4	TRBJ2-3	CASSFPGRSTDTQYF	TGTGCCAGCAGCTTTCCCGGGAGGAGCACAGATACGCAGTATTTT
TRBD1	few	TRBV7-9	TRBJ1-4	CASSLDFAGGDEKLFF	TGTGCCAGCAGCTTAGATTTCGCAGGGGGCGATGAAAAACTGTTTTTT
-	-	TRBV5-1	TRBJ2-7	CASSGSGLAPDEQYF	TGCGCCAGCAGCGGGAGCGGGCTAGCTCCTGACGAGCAGTACTTC
-	-	TRBV28	TRBJ2-3	CASSSRTGGTDTQYF	TGTGCCAGCAGTTCCCGGACAGGAGGGACAGATACGCAGTATTTT
-	-	TRBV5-5	TRBJ2-7	CASSFGVALTYEQYF	TGTGCCAGCAGCTTCGGGGTAGCGCTGACCTACGAGCAGTACTTC
-	-	TRBV15	TRBJ1-3	CATSRDGGFGNTIYF	TGTGCCACCAGCAGAGACGGAGGGTTTGGAAACACCATATATTTT
TRBD2	-	TRBV11-3	TRBJ2-1	CASRPSGDNEQFF	TGTGCCAGCAGGCCTAGCGGGGACAATGAGCAGTTCTTC
-	-	TRBV6-5	TRBJ2-2	CASNPDRSSGELFF	TGTGCCAGCAACCCGGACAGATCCTCCGGGGAGCTGTTTTTT
-	-	TRBV12-2	TRBJ2-1	CASRPTSGRACEQFF	TGTGCAAGTCGCCCGACTAGCGGGAGGGCCTGTGAGCAGTTCTTC
TRBD1	-	TRBV6-1	TRBJ1-2	CASSETGLGGYTF	TGTGCCAGCAGTGAGACAGGGTTGGGAGGCTACACCTTC